These 19 T cell receptor beta chains originate from one sample sequenced in a study of T cell responses to AZD1222 COVID-19 vaccine. The assay was immunoSEQ multiplex PCR, and TCRdb's table has in-frame clones only and misses some. The sample holds about 190,000 clones; roughly 92% are singletons and the top ten take approximately 1.3%. Source: peripheral blood, taken on day 0 of AZD1222 vaccination. The source is an adult in good health.

The chain combines TRBV5-1 with TRBJ1-1; D may be TRBD1 (6 bases). Per germline, CDR1 SGHRS and CDR2 YFSETQ. Deletions cut 2 bases from V and 3 bases from J, with 8 bases between. The CDR3 covers 13 residues. The CDR3 reads CASSFKGDTEAFF. CDR3 nucleotide sequence: TGCGCCAGCAGCTTCAAGGGGGACACTGAAGCTTTCTTT. The full variable domain, completed using reference TRBV5-1 and TRBJ1-1, is KAGVTQTPRYLIKTRGQQVTLSCSPISGHRSVSWYQQTPGQGLQFLFEYFSETQRNKGNFPGRFSGRQFSNSRSEMNVSTLELGDSALYLCASSFKGDTEAFFGQGTRLTVV.

This rearrangement joins TRBV19 to TRBJ2-1; 9 bases map to TRBD2. The CDR3 covers 16 residues. With 2 bases clipped from V and 7 bases from J, the junction kept 9 bases outside the gene matches. CDR1 is LNHDA, CDR2 SQIVND, per germline (reference sequence). The CDR3 DNA follows: TGTGCCAGTAGTATAATCCTAGCGGGGAGTTTTAATGAGCAGTTCTTC. Translating gives CASSIILAGSFNEQFF.

This clone has a handful of counts. V gene TRBV5-1 combines with J gene TRBJ1-5, with D perhaps matching TRBD1 (6 bases). Germline-derived CDR1 and CDR2 are SGHRS and YFSETQ. This CDR3 region has 14 residues. V gave up 1 base and J gave up 4 bases, with 9 bases separating them. Written as DNA, the CDR3 is TGCGCCAGCAGCTTGTCGGGACAAAATCAGCCCCAGCATTTT. Protein sequence: CASSLSGQNQPQHF.

CDR3 in DNA: TGCGCCAGCAGCCAAGAAAACGGGGTCGGAAACACCATATATTTT. Translation: CASSQENGVGNTIYF. The chain is built from TRBV4-1 and TRBJ1-3; D call uncertain. Trimming shortened V by 0 bases and J by 4 bases, and 10 bases separated the two germline ends. Germline assignment: CDR1 MGHRA and CDR2 YSYEKL. This CDR3 has 15 amino acids.

This rearrangement joins TRBV10-1 to TRBJ1-1; D is perhaps TRBD1 (6 bases). CDR1 is WNHNN, CDR2 SYGVQD, per germline (reference sequence). The CDR3 has 13 residues. V was clipped by 6 bases and J by 1 base, with 9 bases between them. The CDR3, as DNA: TGCGCCAGCAGGCTGGGGGCGAACACTGAAGCTTTCTTT. The encoded protein is CASRLGANTEAFF.

The genes are TRBV7-2 and TRBJ2-5; D may be TRBD2 (6 bases). The CDR3 extends over 15 amino acids. The germline CDR1 and CDR2 sequences are SGHTA and FQGNSA. The ends were cut back, 0 bases at V and 3 bases at J, with 11 bases in the middle. The chain's CDR3 is CASSLAGTAEETQYF. In DNA, the CDR3 is TGTGCCAGCAGCTTAGCCGGGACTGCAGAAGAGACCCAGTACTTC.

CDR3 residues: CASSIGEETQYF. For the CDR3, the DNA is TGTGCCAGTAGTATCGGGGAAGAGACCCAGTACTTC. The genes are TRBV19 and TRBJ2-5, with a weak D call TRBD2 (5 bases). Germline assignment: CDR1 LNHDA and CDR2 SQIVND (reference sequence). The V and J ends lost 3 bases and 3 bases respectively, with 5 bases between them. The CDR3 is 12 residues long.

The J gene is TRBJ2-3, the V gene TRBV6-2 or TRBV6-3, with D tentatively TRBD2 (5 bases). V lost 6 bases and J lost 0, with 10 bases in between. This CDR3 is built from 14 residues. Per germline, CDR1 MNHEY and CDR2 SVGEGT. This CDR3 is CASSGVLSTDTQYF. In DNA, the CDR3 is TGTGCCAGCAGCGGGGTCCTTAGCACAGATACGCAGTATTTT.

The gene calls are TRBV6-5 and TRBJ2-2, with 10 bases aligning to TRBD2. Per the germline V gene, CDR1 is MNHEY and CDR2 is SVGAGI. This CDR3 region has 16 residues. V trimming: 4 bases; J trimming: 4 bases; junction bases outside the gene matches: 6. This CDR3 is CASSFRIAGGTGELFF. The CDR3 nucleotides are TGTGCCAGCAGTTTTAGAATAGCGGGGGGCACCGGGGAGCTGTTTTTT.

The V gene is TRBV28, the J gene TRBJ1-6; no firm D call. The CDR3 is 13 amino acids. The V end lost 8 bases, the J end lost 10 bases, and 15 bases lay between the germline ends. Germline CDR1 and CDR2: MDHEN and SYDVKM. The CDR3 sequence is CASWRATGSPLHF. The CDR3 region has the DNA TGTGCCAGCTGGCGCGCTACGGGGTCACCCCTCCACTTT.

The V gene is TRBV5-6, the J gene TRBJ2-1; D is perhaps TRBD1 or TRBD2 (6 bases each). The CDR3 is 15 residues long. Germline V gene data show CDR1 as SGHDT and CDR2 as YYEEEE. V lost 1 base to trimming and J lost 8 bases, with 16 bases between them. The CDR3 DNA is TGTGCCAGCAGCTTGAAACAGGGAGGTATAGATGAGCAGTTCTTC. It translates to CASSLKQGGIDEQFF.

This rearrangement joins TRBV2 to TRBJ1-6; 8 nucleotides match TRBD1. The length of the CDR3 is 13 residues. Trimming took 8 bases from V and 7 from J; bases not matched to a gene: 4. Germline CDR1 and CDR2: SNHLY and FYNNEI. CDR3 protein: CASFRTGNSPLHF. The CDR3 coding sequence is TGTGCCAGCTTTAGGACAGGGAATTCACCCCTCCACTTT. Using reference TRBV2 and TRBJ1-6 for the parts outside the CDR3, the full variable domain is EPEVTQTPSHQVTQMGQEVILRCVPISNHLYFYWYRQILGQKVEFLVSFYNNEISEKSEIFDDQFSVERPDGSNFTLKIRSTKLEDSAMYFCASFRTGNSPLHFGNGTRLTVT.

The rearrangement joins TRBV5-5 to TRBJ1-1; 10 bases align to TRBD1. The V gene end was trimmed by 6 bases and the J gene end by 12 bases; junction bases not matched to a gene: 14. The CDR3 length is 14 residues. The germline V gene encodes CDR1 SGHKS and CDR2 YYEKEE (reference sequence). The CDR3 loop reads CASTEYRDRGSPFF. The CDR3 DNA sequence: TGTGCCAGCACCGAGTACCGGGACAGGGGATCGCCTTTCTTT.

J is TRBJ1-2 and V is TRBV3-1 (or the pseudogene TRBV3-2); no definite D call. The ends were cut back, 0 bases at V and 0 bases at J, with 20 bases in the middle. Germline-derived CDR1 and CDR2 are LGHDT and YNNKEL (reference sequence). The CDR3 length is 19 residues. The CDR3 coding sequence is TGTGCCAGCAGCCAAGATTCGCTGATGCTTCGAGGAACTAACTATGGCTACACCTTC. It codes for CASSQDSLMLRGTNYGYTF.

This clone occurred a few times. This chain connects TRBV4-2 to TRBJ2-7; D perhaps matches TRBD1 (5 bases). CDR3 length: 14 amino acids. V was shortened by 0 bases and J by 1 base, with 7 bases between the two germline ends. Germline CDR1 LGHNA, CDR2 YNFKEQ. The CDR3 loop reads CASSQEAGSYEQYF. The DNA of the CDR3 is TGTGCCAGCAGCCAAGAGGCAGGGTCCTACGAGCAGTACTTC.

The CDR3, as DNA: TGCGCCAGCAGGCAGGACAGAGGTGACACTGAAGCTTTCTTT. Its translation: CASRQDRGDTEAFF. This chain connects TRBV5-1 to TRBJ1-1, with a possible D match to TRBD1 (6 bases). This CDR3 is 14 amino acids long. Germline V CDR1 and CDR2: SGHRS, YFSETQ. Trimming cost V 5 bases and J 3 bases, with 14 bases left between them. The variable domain in full, with the rest retrieved from reference TRBV5-1 and TRBJ1-1, is KAGVTQTPRYLIKTRGQQVTLSCSPISGHRSVSWYQQTPGQGLQFLFEYFSETQRNKGNFPGRFSGRQFSNSRSEMNVSTLELGDSALYLCASRQDRGDTEAFFGQGTRLTVV.

The chain is built from TRBV7-9 and TRBJ2-7, with D perhaps TRBD1 (6 bases). This CDR3 has 12 residues. CDR1 and CDR2 (germline): SEHNR, FQNEAQ (reference sequence). V was pared by 4 bases and J by 3 bases, with 7 bases between. This CDR3 is CASSSTGYEQYF. CDR3 coding DNA: TGTGCCAGCAGCTCGACAGGCTACGAGCAGTACTTC.

The chain carries TRBV6-2 or TRBV6-3 and TRBJ1-5, with D uncertain. Trimming cost V 0 bases and J 0 bases, with 15 bases left between them. The CDR3 has 18 amino acids. CDR1 and CDR2 (germline): MNHEY, SVGEGT. The CDR3 region has the DNA TGTGCCAGCAGTTACTCGACCTCACAGCGCTATAGCAATCAGCCCCAGCATTTT. Amino acids: CASSYSTSQRYSNQPQHF.

The J gene is TRBJ2-6, the V gene TRBV24-1; TRBD1 might be the D (5 bases). Germline lookup yields CDR1 KGHDR and CDR2 SFDVKD. The germline V and J ends were trimmed by 5 bases and 1 base, with 5 bases remaining between them. There are 14 residues in the CDR3. CDR3 in DNA: TGTGCCACCAGTGCAGGGTCTGGGGCCAACGTCCTGACTTTC. Translated: CATSAGSGANVLTF.